This TCR beta chain was documented in a study of blood T cell repertoires in COVID-19. Some clones are missing from TCRdb's copy, which holds only in-frame ones; the method was immunoSEQ multiplex PCR. Found here are about 300,000 clones, over 85% of them singletons; the top ten hold 2.5% to 3.5%. Germline assignment: CDR1 SGHRS and CDR2 YFSETQ. The CDR3 loop spans 13 amino acids. V was pared by 1 base and J by 4 bases, with 9 bases between. Participant age was roughly 18 to 95 years, and participants resided in fewer than 25 US areas. The rearrangement uses TRBV5-1 and TRBJ2-7; D not resolved. Sequencing was carried out using PBMCs or T cells enriched from blood (not recorded which). The source is a woman aged 45-65 years who had been exposed to COVID-19. In nucleotides, the CDR3 is TGCGCCAGCAGCTTGAGCCCCGGTTACGAGCAGTACTTC. Translation: CASSLSPGYEQYF.